These T cell receptor beta chains were read from a single sample in a study of T-cell reconstitution after alpha-beta-depleted transplantation in children. One entry per CDR3 protein results from TCRdb running MiXCR on the PCR reads. This table has approximately 980,000 distinct CDR3 sequences, about 29% appearing once. This sample comprised PBMCs, mostly from graft donor cells, obtained 360 days after TCRalphabeta/CD19-depleted stem cell transplant. These receptors came from a boy in the first two years of life who had a stem cell transplant for SCID, so the T cells may come from the graft donor. Each CDR3 is given without its conserved first and last residue.

v_call,j_call,cdr3_aa
TRBV12-3/TRBV12-4,TRBJ2-1,ASSAGLAYEQF
TRBV12-3/TRBV12-4,TRBJ2-5,ASSPQGSSEETQY
TRBV20-1,TRBJ2-7,SARDAGRGHYEQY
TRBV5-1,TRBJ2-6,ASSFLEGAGANVLT
TRBV20-1,TRBJ2-5,SAGPGGVAAQETQY
TRBV2,TRBJ1-6,ASSAGRFAYNSPLH
TRBV4-1,TRBJ2-7,ASSHVGLATYEQY
TRBV7-2,TRBJ2-1,ASSLTLREQF
TRBV7-3,TRBJ1-1,ASSRTGGLNTEAF
TRBV29-1,TRBJ2-5,SVSGRQETQY
TRBV19,TRBJ2-7,ASSKGQGAFYEQY
TRBV4-1,TRBJ2-1,ASSQVWRQVPYNEQF
TRBV28,TRBJ1-6,ASSPSGSPLH
TRBV5-5,TRBJ1-4,ASSPRGPTPRNEKLF
TRBV6-6,TRBJ1-1,ASSYSQGGNTEAF
TRBV28,TRBJ2-7,ASSHARTGSSYEQY
TRBV5-1,TRBJ2-1,ASSKRTSGAEDEQF
TRBV4-2,TRBJ1-1,ASSQESGVNTEAF
TRBV15,TRBJ2-6,ATWGGDGANVLT
TRBV24-1,TRBJ2-3,ATSDPRDTDTQY